This T cell receptor beta chain comes out of a study of blood T cell repertoires in COVID-19. Study at large: Spain, Italy and the United States supplied samples that represented acute and convalescent COVID-19. In each case, the material was cDNA or gDNA derived from T cells, B-cell-depleted T cells, or PBMCs.

In the original analysis: The assay estimated nucleated cells by amplifying reference gene primers. Produced via immunoSEQ multiplex PCR; TCRdb's table is partial and in-frame only. The DNA was the basis for D and trimming; V, J and clone size are from that table. Among about 120,000 clones listed, about 75% were seen once. The CDR3 loop spans 14 amino acids. CDR1 and CDR2 (germline): SGHKS, YYEKEE (reference sequence). With V trimmed by 0 bases and J by 5 bases, 4 bases remained unmatched. The specimen sequenced was peripheral blood. The chain carries TRBV5-5 and TRBJ1-1, with TRBD1 matching 7 bases. The source is a woman aged 80 or older with active or convalescent COVID-19. CDR3 coding DNA: TGTGCCAGCAGCTTGGAAGGGGGCGTGACTGAAGCTTTCTTT. Amino acid sequence: CASSLEGGVTEAFF.